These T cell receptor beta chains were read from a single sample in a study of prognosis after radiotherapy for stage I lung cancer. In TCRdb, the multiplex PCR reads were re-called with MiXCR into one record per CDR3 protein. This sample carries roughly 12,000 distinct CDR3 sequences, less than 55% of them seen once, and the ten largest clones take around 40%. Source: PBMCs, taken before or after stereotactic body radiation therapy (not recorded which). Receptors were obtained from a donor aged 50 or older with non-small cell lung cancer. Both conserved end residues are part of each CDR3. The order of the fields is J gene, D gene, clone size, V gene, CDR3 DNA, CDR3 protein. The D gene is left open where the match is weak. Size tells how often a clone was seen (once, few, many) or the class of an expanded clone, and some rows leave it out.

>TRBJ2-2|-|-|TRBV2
TGTGCCAGCAGACTATCGGAGAAGAACACCGGGGATCTGTTTTTT
CASRLSEKNTGDLFF
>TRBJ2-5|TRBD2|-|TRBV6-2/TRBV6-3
TGTGCCAGCAGTATCCGACTAGCGGGAATTCTCCAAGAGACCCAGTACTTC
CASSIRLAGILQETQYF
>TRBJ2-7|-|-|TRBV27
TGTGCCAGCATTCCGAACTGGGATTACGAGCAGTACTTC
CASIPNWDYEQYF
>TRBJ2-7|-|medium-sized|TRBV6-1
TGTGCCAGTCTAACTTTGGGCGAGCAGTACTTC
CASLTLGEQYF
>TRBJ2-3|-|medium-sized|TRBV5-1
TGCGCCAGCAGCGACGGGCAGTTCACAGATACGCAGTATTTT
CASSDGQFTDTQYF
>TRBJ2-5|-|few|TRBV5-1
TGCGCCAGCAGCTTGGAAGACCCGTACCAAGAGACCCAGTACTTC
CASSLEDPYQETQYF
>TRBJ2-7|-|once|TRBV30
TGTGCCTGGAGTGTACCTGGGGGCAACTACGAGCAGTACTTC
CAWSVPGGNYEQYF
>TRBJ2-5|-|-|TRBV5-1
TGCGCCAGCAGCTTGACCGGGTGGAGATTGGGGGGCGTAAAAGAGACCCAGTACTTC
CASSLTGWRLGGVKETQYF
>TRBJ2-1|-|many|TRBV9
TGTGCCAGCAGCGTAGCACCGGTTTACAATGAGCAGTTCTTC
CASSVAPVYNEQFF
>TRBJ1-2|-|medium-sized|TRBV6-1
TGTGCCAGCAGTGAAGCAGGGTATGGCTACACCTTC
CASSEAGYGYTF
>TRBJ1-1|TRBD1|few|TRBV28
TGTGCCACGGAGCGGACAGGGGGCGTTGAAGCTTTCTTT
CATERTGGVEAFF
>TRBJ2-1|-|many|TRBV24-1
TGTGCCACCAGTGACCCTGGAGGGCCGGGAAATGAGCAGTTCTTC
CATSDPGGPGNEQFF
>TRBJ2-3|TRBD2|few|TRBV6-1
TGTGCCAGCAGTGAAGGGTTACTAGCGATTCCCACCACAGATACGCAGTATTTT
CASSEGLLAIPTTDTQYF
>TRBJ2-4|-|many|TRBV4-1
TGCGCCAGCAGTCTCCGGGGGGACAGTGACATTCAGTACTTC
CASSLRGDSDIQYF
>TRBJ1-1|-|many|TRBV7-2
TGTGCCAGCAGCTACGGAGGGGGGAACACTGAAGCTTTCTTT
CASSYGGGNTEAFF
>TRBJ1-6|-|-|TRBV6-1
TGTGCCACCCCTCCCCAAGAGCCGGGAAATTCACCCCTCCACTTT
CATPPQEPGNSPLHF
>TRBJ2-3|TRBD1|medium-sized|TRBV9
TGTGCCAGCAGCGAGGGACAGGGAACGGGCACAGATACGCAGTATTTT
CASSEGQGTGTDTQYF
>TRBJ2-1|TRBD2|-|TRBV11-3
TGTGCCAGCAGCCGCCTCCGGGAGGGTGTCAATGAGCAGTTCTTC
CASSRLREGVNEQFF
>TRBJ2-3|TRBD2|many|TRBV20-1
TGCAGTGCTAGAGGGCTAGCGGGGGCCGCAAGCACAGATACGCAGTATTTT
CSARGLAGAASTDTQYF
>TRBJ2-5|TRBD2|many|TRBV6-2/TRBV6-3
TGTGCCACCAGCCCCGGGACTAGCCTCGAAGAGACCCAGTACTTC
CATSPGTSLEETQYF
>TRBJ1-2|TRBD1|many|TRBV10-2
TGCGCCAGCATTCGGGACAGGGGAGTGGAGAACTATGGCTACACCTTC
CASIRDRGVENYGYTF
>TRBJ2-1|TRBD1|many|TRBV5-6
TGTGCCAGCAGCTTTCGGGACAGGGGCTTTATTGAGCAGTTCTTC
CASSFRDRGFIEQFF
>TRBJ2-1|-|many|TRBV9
TGTGCCAGCAGCGTAGAGGGACTCCAATCCTACAATGAGCAGTTCTTC
CASSVEGLQSYNEQFF
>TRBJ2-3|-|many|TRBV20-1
TGCAGTGCGCCAACAGGTGGGGGCACAGATACGCAGTATTTT
CSAPTGGGTDTQYF
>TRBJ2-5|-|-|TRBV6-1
TGTGCCAGCAGGGGACGGGGGTTTTACCAAGAGACCCAGTACTTC
CASRGRGFYQETQYF